The 30 T cell receptor beta chains presented below share a single source sample, sequenced in a study of glioma-infiltrating T cells. Amplification of TCR alpha and beta CDR3 regions from RNA used iRepertoire nested multiplex PCR. TCRdb reanalysed the multiplex PCR reads using MiXCR and keeps one entry per CDR3 protein. The sample has roughly 100,000 distinct CDR3 sequences, 25% to 30% seen once. The sample taken for sequencing was glioma tissue, nonneoplastic brain tissue, or PBMCs (not recorded which). The source is a human donor with low-grade glioma or glioblastoma, undergoing nonglioma brain surgery, or in good health (not recorded which).

This chain links TRBV7-2 with TRBJ2-5, with D possibly being TRBD2 (7 bases). V gave up 4 bases and J gave up 7 bases, with 13 bases separating them. From germline, CDR1 is SGHTA and CDR2 FQGNSA. The CDR3 covers 13 residues. The chain's CDR3 is CASSSEGGPTQYF. The CDR3 coding sequence is TGTGCCAGCAGCTCAGAGGGGGGGCCGACCCAGTACTTC.

This clonotype was seen many times. CDR3: CASSLARGSNQPQHF. CDR3 DNA sequence: TGTGCCAGCAGTTTAGCCAGGGGAAGCAATCAGCCCCAGCATTTT. V and J are TRBV28 and TRBJ1-5, with D possibly matching TRBD1 (6 bases). The CDR3 is made up of 15 amino acids. With 2 bases removed from V and 1 base from J, the gap between germline ends came to 9 bases. Germline CDR1 and CDR2: MDHEN and SYDVKM.

Comment on this clonotype: A much larger clone is a single base away; this may be a read error. The CDR3 sequence: CASSGTRSDAQYF. CDR3 sequence (DNA): TGCGCCAGCAGCGGGACTAGATCAGATGCGCAGTATTTT. V usage is TRBV4-1 and J usage is TRBJ2-3; 8 positions match TRBD2. CDR3 length: 13 residues. Germline CDR1 and CDR2: MGHRA and YSYEKL.

As to this clonotype: A much larger clone is a single base away; this may be a read error. J is TRBJ2-3 and V is TRBV20-1; TRBD2 matches at 10 bases. The CDR3 covers 15 residues. CDR1 and CDR2 from the germline V gene are DFQATT and SNEGSKA (reference sequence). Here the CDR3 reads CSASRAGGPGDTKYF. DNA of the CDR3: TGCAGTGCTTCCCGAGCGGGGGGGCCGGGAGATACGAAGTATTTT.

The V and J genes are TRBV19 and TRBJ1-5; 7 positions agree with TRBD1. CDR3 length: 12 amino acids. V lost 4 bases to trimming and J lost 9 bases; unmatched junction nucleotides: 3. Per the germline V gene, CDR1 is LNHDA and CDR2 is SQIVND (reference sequence). The CDR3 coding sequence is TGTGCCAGTAGTAAATACAGGGGGCCCCAGCATTTT. Translated: CASSKYRGPQHF.

In its sample, this clonotype was seen a few times. This rearrangement joins TRBV19 to TRBJ1-1; the D is unclear. CDR3 length equals 13 residues. With 7 bases removed from V and 0 bases from J, the gap between germline ends came to 9 bases. Germline CDR1 is LNHDA and CDR2 is SQIVND (reference sequence). DNA of the CDR3: TGTGCCAGTAATGAGAGGGTGAACACTGAAGCTTTCTTT. Translating gives CASNERVNTEAFF.

This clonotype showed up many times. This chain uses TRBV7-2 with TRBJ2-7, with 9 positions matching TRBD1. Germline CDR1 SGHTA, CDR2 FQGNSA. V was pared by 5 bases and J by 3 bases, with 11 bases of the junction left unmatched. This CDR3 is 16 amino acids long. The CDR3 nucleotides are TGTGCCAGCAGCACGGGGGACAGGGCTATGGGCTACGAGCAGTACTTC. Translation gives CASSTGDRAMGYEQYF. The full variable domain, with the rest looked up from reference TRBV7-2 and TRBJ2-7, is GAGVSQSPSNKVTEKGKDVELRCDPISGHTALYWYRQSLGQGLEFLIYFQGNSAPDKSGLPSDRFSAERTGGSVSTLTIQRTQQEDSAVYLCASSTGDRAMGYEQYFGPGTRLTVT.

This clonotype was counted many times. The junction does not match germline at one end; this may be a read error. The DNA for the CDR3 is TGTGCCAGCCGTGACTCAACCCACTACGAGCAGTACTTC. Translating gives CASRDSTHYEQYF. The genes are TRBV6-1 and TRBJ2-7; D is uncertain. In germline, CDR1 is MNHNS, CDR2 SASEGT. The CDR3 is made up of 13 amino acids.

In the case of this clonotype: A much bigger clone sits one base away, suggesting this may be a read error. CDR3 region: CASSTDLDSNQPQHF. DNA for the CDR3: TGTGCCAGTAGTACAGATCTGGATAGCAATCAGCCCCAGCATTTT. This chain joins TRBV19 and TRBJ1-5; D remains unclear. The length of the CDR3 is 15 residues. The germline gives CDR1 LNHDA, CDR2 SQIVND (reference sequence). The ends were cut back, 4 bases at V and 0 bases at J, with 10 bases in the middle.

This clonotype was observed at least ten times. V gene TRBV27 combines with J gene TRBJ2-7; no reliable D call. The CDR3 spans 16 residues. The germline V gene has CDR1 MNHEY and CDR2 SMNVEV (reference sequence). V was clipped by 1 base and J by 2 bases, with 15 bases between them. The CDR3 nucleotides read TGTGCCAGCAGTTTATACAACTCGCTTCGAACCTACGAGCAGTACTTC. Translation gives CASSLYNSLRTYEQYF.

This clonotype was picked up many times. The chain is built from TRBV19 and TRBJ2-1; TRBD2 agrees at 8 bases. In germline, CDR1 is LNHDA, CDR2 SQIVND (reference sequence). V shed 1 base and J 7 bases; nucleotides not matched to a gene: 3. The CDR3 has 14 residues. CDR3 DNA sequence: TGTGCCAGTAGTATAGCGGGGGGGCGTAATGAGCAGTTCTTC. It codes for CASSIAGGRNEQFF.

Regarding this clonotype: One base away lies a much larger clone, so this may be a sequencing read error. The CDR3 is CANSSSAGATYNEQFF. The CDR3 coding sequence is TGTGCCAACAGCTCGTCAGCGGGGGCGACCTACAATGAGCAGTTCTTC. V and J are TRBV7-2 and TRBJ2-1; 8 bases line up with TRBD2. This CDR3 comprises 16 residues. The germline V gene has CDR1 SGHTA and CDR2 FQGNSA.

Ten or more counts support this clonotype. The chain combines TRBV4-3 with TRBJ1-1; 7 bases map to TRBD1. Trimming at V came to 4 bases and at J to 1 base, leaving 3 bases not matched to a gene. Per the germline V gene, CDR1 is LGHNA and CDR2 is YSLEER. This CDR3 spans 14 amino acids. This chain's CDR3 is CASSRTGENTEAFF. Here the CDR3 DNA reads TGCGCCAGCAGCCGAACAGGGGAGAACACTGAAGCTTTCTTT.

The J gene is TRBJ1-2, the V gene TRBV29-1; possible D gene TRBD1, 6 bases. The CDR3 is 13 amino acids. Trimming removed 7 bases from V and 8 bases from J, with 20 bases in between. Looked up from germline, CDR1 is SQVTM and CDR2 is ANQGSEA. In DNA, the CDR3 is TGCAGCGCCACGTGGGGGGGCGCGTCCGGCTACACCTTC. This translates into CSATWGGASGYTF.

This clonotype occurred many times. The rearrangement uses TRBV6-1 and TRBJ1-1, with D hard to call. The germline V gene has CDR1 MNHNS and CDR2 SASEGT. The CDR3 consists of 13 residues. V lost 5 bases and J lost 1, with 8 bases in between. The CDR3 nucleotides are TGTGCCAGCAGTTGGCCACAGAACACTGAAGCTTTCTTT. Translation: CASSWPQNTEAFF.

In DNA, the CDR3 is TGCAGTGCTAGGGTGGCTCAGAGCTCCTATAATTCACCCCTCCACTTT. Its translation: CSARVAQSSYNSPLHF. This chain connects TRBV20-1 to TRBJ1-6; D gene uncertain. CDR1 and CDR2 from the germline V gene are DFQATT and SNEGSKA (reference sequence). Trimming removed 3 bases from V and 0 bases from J, with 12 bases in between. CDR3 length equals 16 residues.

Of note for this clonotype: Germline is not matched at one junction end, which may reflect a read error. This chain connects TRBV6-6 to TRBJ2-1; D perhaps matches TRBD1 (5 bases). The CDR3 spans 13 residues. CDR1 MNHNY and CDR2 SVGAGI come from the germline V gene (reference sequence). The CDR3 loop is CANSTRKGAEQFF. CDR3 nucleotide sequence: TGTGCCAACAGTACCCGGAAAGGGGCCGAGCAGTTCTTC.

This clonotype was picked up many times. This chain links TRBV20-1 with TRBJ1-6, with D unclear. V dropped 6 bases and J dropped 4 bases, with 19 bases sitting between them. CDR1 and CDR2 (germline): DFQATT, SNEGSKA (reference sequence). CDR3 length: 16 amino acids. The CDR3 DNA is TGCAGTGCGTCCTCTTTGGCGGCACTTTATAATTCACCCCTCCACTTT. This sequence encodes CSASSLAALYNSPLHF.

As for this clonotype: Its ends do not fully match the called genes, so a read error is possible. The chain is built from TRBV7-2 and TRBJ2-3, with unresolved D. This CDR3 is 13 amino acids long. Germline loops: CDR1 SGHTA, CDR2 FQGNSA. The CDR3 nucleotides read TGTGCCAGCACCTTACCTCCTACAGATACGCAGTATTTT. Translated: CASTLPPTDTQYF.

In its sample, this clonotype was seen many times. The chain carries TRBV10-3 and TRBJ1-1, with 10 nucleotides matching TRBD1. Germline trimming cut 6 bases from V and 3 bases from J; bases unmatched to any gene: 7. The CDR3 has 15 amino acids. Germline V CDR1 and CDR2: ENHRY, SYGVKD. The CDR3 DNA sequence: TGTGCCATCAGCTCCACCGGACAGGGGGACACTGAAGCTTTCTTT. The encoded protein is CAISSTGQGDTEAFF.

This chain connects TRBV28 to TRBJ1-1, with D hard to call. Trimming took 2 bases from V and 7 from J, leaving 8 bases between them. Germline CDR1 reads MDHEN; CDR2 reads SYDVKM. The CDR3 is 12 amino acids. Here the CDR3 reads CASSLRAVEAFF. CDR3 DNA sequence: TGTGCCAGCAGTTTACGGGCGGTTGAAGCTTTCTTT. Based on the CDR3 plus reference TRBV28 and TRBJ1-1, the full variable domain is DVKVTQSSRYLVKRTGEKVFLECVQDMDHENMFWYRQDPGLGLRLIYFSYDVKMKEKGDIPEGYSVSREKKERFSLILESASTNQTSMYLCASSLRAVEAFFGQGTRLTVV.

The count of this clonotype is one. The rearrangement uses TRBV6-5 and TRBJ2-2; D remains ambiguous. V lost 3 bases and J lost 0, with 5 bases in between. Germline V gene sequence: CDR1 MNHEY, CDR2 SVGAGI. CDR3 length: 14 residues. CDR3 bases: TGTGCCAGCAGTTATAATCCGAACACCGGGGAGCTGTTTTTT. As protein: CASSYNPNTGELFF.

As to this clonotype: A single base separates this from a much larger clone, so it may be a read error. The chain links TRBV19 to TRBJ1-5, with D possibly matching TRBD1 (6 bases). The CDR3 extends over 14 amino acids. V was pared by 7 bases and J by 4 bases, with 14 bases between. Germline lookup yields CDR1 LNHDA and CDR2 SQIVND (reference sequence). The CDR3 region is CASTYRVLNQPQHF. The CDR3 nucleotides are TGTGCCAGTACCTACAGGGTTCTTAATCAGCCCCAGCATTTT.

This clonotype was counted ten times or more. The V gene is TRBV7-2, the J gene TRBJ2-3; 12 bases line up with TRBD2. The CDR3 runs 16 residues. Germline V gives CDR1 SGHTA, CDR2 FQGNSA. With V trimmed by 6 bases and J by 0 bases, 4 bases remained unmatched. The CDR3 reads CASRLGLAGSTDTQYF. Here the CDR3 DNA reads TGTGCCAGCAGATTGGGACTAGCGGGTAGCACAGATACGCAGTATTTT.

The sample holds many counts of this clonotype. V and J are TRBV6-1 and TRBJ2-1, with a possible D match to TRBD2 (5 bases). V dropped 7 bases and J dropped 2 bases, with 18 bases sitting between them. The germline CDR1 and CDR2 sequences are MNHNS and SASEGT. The CDR3 has 16 amino acids. CDR3 region: CASISAGYAPYNEQFF. The CDR3 DNA sequence: TGTGCCAGCATTAGCGCCGGGTATGCCCCCTACAATGAGCAGTTCTTC.

In the case of this clonotype: This clone may be a read error of a much larger clone one base away. This chain uses TRBV28 with TRBJ2-6, with D uncertain. V lost 8 bases, J lost 2 bases, and 16 bases lay in between. This CDR3 comprises 16 residues. Looked up from germline, CDR1 is MDHEN and CDR2 is SYDVKM. CDR3 bases: TGTGCCAGCGGCCACAATAAGGTTGCTGGGGCCAACGTCCTGACTTTC. Amino acid sequence: CASGHNKVAGANVLTF.

This clonotype has a count of ten or more. The chain recombines TRBV6-1 with TRBJ1-1; 8 bases fit TRBD1. This CDR3 has 14 residues. The trim removed 6 bases at V and 11 bases at J, leaving 14 bases unmatched. Per germline, CDR1 MNHNS and CDR2 SASEGT. The CDR3 DNA sequence: TGTGCCAGCAGACGAGCCTCAGGGGGCAAAAGGGCTTTCTTT. This gives the protein CASRRASGGKRAFF.

There are many counts of this clonotype. The CDR3 DNA is TGTGCCAGCAACCAAGATCTCGGGTCAAGGGCCTACGAGCAGTACTTC. Protein sequence: CASNQDLGSRAYEQYF. This chain links TRBV6-2 or TRBV6-3 with TRBJ2-7, with D unclear. Germline CDR1 MNHEY, CDR2 SVGEGT. V was shortened by 7 bases and J by 2 bases, with 21 bases between the two germline ends. CDR3 length: 16 residues.

Concerning this clonotype: One base away lies a much larger clone, so this may be a sequencing read error. This chain connects TRBV7-2 to TRBJ2-4; tentatively, D is TRBD1 (5 bases). CDR3 length: 15 residues. CDR1 is SGHTA, CDR2 FQGNSA, per germline. The CDR3 nucleotides read TGTGCCAACAGCCCATCCCAGGGTTATCAAAACATTCAGTACTTC. This encodes CANSPSQGYQNIQYF.

This clonotype turned up a few times. This may be a read error: a much more frequent sequence differs by one nucleotide. The chain has TRBV4-1 and TRBJ2-7, with D perhaps being TRBD1 or TRBD2 (6 bases each). Germline V gene sequence: CDR1 MGHRA, CDR2 YSYEKL. This CDR3 is built from 15 residues. The CDR3 nucleotides read TGCGCCAGCAGCCAAGATCGTCGGGGGCACTACGAGCAGCACTTC. Translation: CASSQDRRGHYEQHF.